This T cell receptor (beta chain) derives from a study of blood T cell repertoires in COVID-19. Turning to the study itself: Spain, Italy and the United States supplied samples that represented acute and convalescent COVID-19. The cDNA or gDNA used as material had been derived from T cells, B-cell-depleted T cells, or PBMCs.

CDR3 length equals 17 residues. Trimming at V came to 2 bases and at J to 3 bases, leaving 11 bases not matched to a gene. The Seattle patients joined while their infection was active and were tracked longitudinally afterward. Original processing methods: Reference gene primer amplification in the assay estimated nucleated cell counts. Repertoires were generated with immunoSEQ multiplex PCR, while TCRdb's copy carries only in-frame clones and drops some. D and trimming come from the DNA, and the V and J calls and clone size come from that table. This table holds roughly 400,000 clones, 80% to 90% found once.

The clonotype was recovered from a woman in her sixties with COVID-19, enrolled during active disease. Sequencing input: peripheral blood. The rearrangement joins TRBV23-1 to TRBJ2-3; 7 bases are a match to TRBD1. TRBV23-1 is an open reading frame, and its role is uncertain. Here the CDR3 DNA reads TGCGCCAGCAGTCAACGCAACCGGGACAGTTGGACAGATACGCAGTATTTT. Protein sequence: CASSQRNRDSWTDTQYF.